Listed below are T cell receptor beta chains from one sample, sequenced in a study of shared clonotypes between healthy human individuals. Libraries were prepared by immunoSEQ multiplex PCR; TCRdb keeps only in-frame clonotypes and omits some of them. This sample yields about 600,000 clones, of which about 97% are seen a single time; 0.057% belongs to the top ten. The sequenced sample consisted of naive CD4+ T cells sorted from blood. These receptors all stem from a woman aged 25-40 years in good health. The CDR3 runs from the conserved cysteine through the conserved F or W. The D gene is left open where the match is weak.

d_call	j_call	v_call	cdr3_nt	cdr3_aa
TRBD2	TRBJ2-3	TRBV29-1	TGCAGCGTAGAAGCGGGAGGGCCCACAGATACGCAGTATTTT	CSVEAGGPTDTQYF
TRBD2	TRBJ2-1	TRBV7-9	TGTGCCAGCAGCTCCCGCGGGAGTCCCCACAATGAGCAGTTCTTC	CASSSRGSPHNEQFF
.	TRBJ1-1	TRBV29-1	TGCAGCGTTGGGGTGGAGTACACTGAAGCTTTCTTT	CSVGVEYTEAFF
.	TRBJ1-5	TRBV5-1	TGCGCCAGCAGCTTCGGGGGGTCGGGCAATCAGCCCCAGCATTTT	CASSFGGSGNQPQHF
.	TRBJ1-1	TRBV28	TGTGCCAGCAGTTTATTCCTCCGGGACATAATGAACACTGAAGCTTTCTTT	CASSLFLRDIMNTEAFF
.	TRBJ2-1	TRBV10-1	TGCGCCAGCAGTGGTGGAGGGGCAGGGGGCAATGAGCAGTTCTTC	CASSGGGAGGNEQFF
.	TRBJ1-3	TRBV5-4	TGTGCCAGCAGCTTGGGCTCGGGATCTGGAAACACCATATATTTT	CASSLGSGSGNTIYF
.	TRBJ2-7	TRBV28	TGTGCCAGCGGGGCGTCCTCCTCCTACGAGCAGTACTTC	CASGASSSYEQYF
.	TRBJ1-1	TRBV11-2	TGTGCCAGCAGCCCGCGGACATTGAACACTGAAGCTTTCTTT	CASSPRTLNTEAFF
.	TRBJ1-6	TRBV19	TGTGCCAGTCGCCGCTCCTATAATTCACCCCTCCACTTT	CASRRSYNSPLHF
.	TRBJ2-2	TRBV5-1	TGCGCCAGCAGCTTACAAAGGGGTTCGGGCTCCGGGGAGCTGTTTTTT	CASSLQRGSGSGELFF
TRBD1	TRBJ1-5	TRBV10-2	TGCGCCAGCAGTGGAGGGACAGGGGATCAGCCCCAGCATTTT	CASSGGTGDQPQHF
.	TRBJ1-4	TRBV7-9	TGTGCCAGCAGCAGACAGGTAGACGAAAAACTGTTTTTT	CASSRQVDEKLFF
.	TRBJ2-7	TRBV6-5	TGTGCCAGCAGCCACTCCTACGAGCAGTACTTC	CASSHSYEQYF
.	TRBJ2-7	TRBV15	TGTGCCACCAGCAGAGATTCCCCGACTGTCTCCTACGAGCAGTACTTC	CATSRDSPTVSYEQYF
.	TRBJ2-1	TRBV28	TGTGCCAGCAGTTTAGGGCGGTGGGAATGGGACAATGAGCAGTTCTTC	CASSLGRWEWDNEQFF
TRBD2	TRBJ2-3	TRBV4-2	TGTGCCAGCAGCCAAGAAGTAGCGGGAGGGCCAGATACGCAGTATTTT	CASSQEVAGGPDTQYF
TRBD1	TRBJ1-2	TRBV28	TGTGCCAGCAGTGGATTGACAGGGAACTATGGCTACACCTTC	CASSGLTGNYGYTF
.	TRBJ2-7	TRBV5-1	TGCGCCAGCAGGGACAGTTCCTACGAGCAGTACTTC	CASRDSSYEQYF
.	TRBJ2-2	TRBV28	TGTGCCAGCAGTTTACATGGAGGGAACACCGGGGAGCTGTTTTTT	CASSLHGGNTGELFF
.	TRBJ1-6	TRBV28	TGTGCCAGCACCCTTGAGGATTCACCCCTCCACTTT	CASTLEDSPLHF